In its sample, the clone carrying this T cell receptor beta chain was seen a few times. What it recognizes is unknown. Drawing of peripheral blood yielded roughly 9.3 milliliters from each donor. RNA extraction gave at least 5.5 micrograms of total RNA per sample. With a J-beta primer mix and a sample-barcoded 5' primer, a second PCR ran about 6 to 11 cycles. TCRdb reanalysed the 5' RACE reads using MiXCR and keeps one entry per CDR3 protein. The table lists about 570,000 distinct CDR3 sequences, 25% to 30% of them singletons. The data derive from a study of blood T cells in healthy people across ages. Study findings and constraints: The unknown donor CMV status may have confounded expanded clonotype changes.

Germline assignment: CDR1 SGHRS and CDR2 YFSETQ. CDR3 size: 13 residues. V was trimmed by 6 bases and J by 5 bases, leaving 14 bases between them. This rearrangement joins TRBV5-1 to TRBJ2-5; a possible D gene is TRBD2 (5 bases). The origin of this receptor is a woman in her 70s in good health. The sample taken for sequencing was blood. CDR3: CASTPTPGETQYF. CDR3 sequence (DNA): TGCGCCAGCACCCCGACTCCGGGGGAGACCCAGTACTTC.